The clone carrying this TCR beta chain was counted once. Profiling relied on immunoSEQ multiplex PCR, and the TCRdb table lists in-frame clones only, not all of them. The sample shows 30,000 or so clones, 80% to 90% of them seen only once. This entry belongs to a study of PD-L1 blockade in urothelial cancer. The overall study: The patients' atezolizumab therapy, 1,200 mg intravenously every 3 weeks, started at some point between 2014 and 2016. About 90% of the roughly 29 patients were men who had bladder-origin urothelial cancer.

The specimen was PBMCs, collected around atezolizumab (anti-PD-L1) treatment. This TCR was sampled from a man in his 60s with urothelial cancer.

CDR3 protein: CASSFTGIGEDNQPQHF. CDR3 sequence (DNA): TGTGCCAGCAGTTTCACTGGGATAGGGGAAGATAATCAGCCCCAGCATTTT. This chain links TRBV27 with TRBJ1-5; maybe TRBD1 (5 bases). Trimming removed 3 bases at V and 4 bases at J, with 19 bases between. CDR1 MNHEY and CDR2 SMNVEV come from the germline V gene (reference sequence). The CDR3 totals 17 residues.